The 14 T cell receptor beta chains below were found in one sample sequenced in a study of blood T cell repertoires in COVID-19. The repertoire was sequenced with immunoSEQ multiplex PCR; TCRdb's copy has only in-frame clones and lacks some. The data hold about 320,000 clones, with approximately 84% observed a single time. The sample was PBMCs or T cells enriched from blood (not recorded which). Receptors were obtained from a woman aged 18-29 years who had recovered from COVID-19.

This rearrangement joins TRBV10-3 to TRBJ2-7, with TRBD2 matching 7 bases. V lost 2 bases and J lost 0; bases outside the gene matches: 4. Germline CDR1 reads ENHRY; CDR2 reads SYGVKD. The CDR3 has 15 amino acids. CDR3 coding DNA: TGTGCCATCAGTGAGCCGGGAGGTAGCTCCTACGAGCAGTACTTC. Protein product: CAISEPGGSSYEQYF.

This clone was counted a few times. The rearrangement joins TRBV7-2 to TRBJ1-6, with TRBD1 identical over 7 bases. There are 14 residues in the CDR3. The J segment lost 10 bases and the V segment lost 3 bases, leaving 6 bases of the junction unmatched. The germline V gene has CDR1 SGHTA and CDR2 FQGNSA. Here the CDR3 DNA reads TGTGCCAGCAGCTTCCGACAGGGAAAGTCACCCCTCCACTTT. Protein sequence: CASSFRQGKSPLHF.

V is TRBV5-6 and J is TRBJ1-4, with D unresolved. The CDR3 sequence is 19 residues long. V gave up 2 bases and J gave up 0 bases, with 20 bases separating them. Germline lookup yields CDR1 SGHDT and CDR2 YYEEEE. This chain's CDR3 is CASSFPRGLRPATNEKLFF. The CDR3 region has the DNA TGTGCCAGCAGCTTCCCTCGGGGTCTAAGACCTGCAACTAATGAAAAACTGTTTTTT.

This clone is medium-sized in the sample. The chain recombines TRBV5-1 with TRBJ1-3, with 7 bases that match TRBD1. From germline, CDR1 is SGHRS and CDR2 YFSETQ. The CDR3 sequence is 15 residues long. J gave up 8 bases and V 4 bases, and 12 bases lay outside the gene matches. The CDR3 sequence: CASSTVGTDQDTIYF. The CDR3 nucleotides are TGCGCCAGCAGCACAGTTGGGACAGACCAAGACACCATATATTTT. The whole variable domain, remainder taken from reference TRBV5-1 and TRBJ1-3, is KAGVTQTPRYLIKTRGQQVTLSCSPISGHRSVSWYQQTPGQGLQFLFEYFSETQRNKGNFPGRFSGRQFSNSRSEMNVSTLELGDSALYLCASSTVGTDQDTIYFGEGSWLTVV.

The genes are TRBV2 and TRBJ2-2; the match to TRBD2 covers 7 bases. Germline lookup yields CDR1 SNHLY and CDR2 FYNNEI. The CDR3 sequence is 15 residues long. V trimming: 10 bases; J trimming: 0 bases; junction bases outside the gene matches: 8. CDR3 in DNA: TGTGCCATCGATGGGGGGAGGGCGAACACCGGGGAGCTGTTTTTT. It translates to CAIDGGRANTGELFF.

The chain links TRBV30 to TRBJ1-1, with unresolved D. Trimming took 3 bases from V and 1 from J, leaving 12 bases between them. CDR1 and CDR2 from the germline V gene are GTSNPN and SVGIG (reference sequence). The CDR3 loop spans 14 amino acids. The CDR3 nucleotides read TGTGCCTGGAGGCGGGCACCGGAGAACACTGAAGCTTTCTTT. Translated, it gives CAWRRAPENTEAFF.

The V gene is TRBV15, the J gene TRBJ2-1; a possible D gene is TRBD2 (5 bases). Germline V gene lookup returns CDR1 LNHNV and CDR2 YYDKDF (reference sequence). This CDR3 has 16 residues. V lost 1 base, J lost 8 bases, and 18 bases lay in between. CDR3 in amino acids: CATSRGATVPGDEQFF. CDR3 nucleotides: TGTGCCACCAGCAGAGGGGCTACGGTTCCCGGGGATGAGCAGTTCTTC.

This chain joins TRBV10-3 and TRBJ1-3, with D unresolved. The CDR3 totals 16 residues. Germline V gene lookup returns CDR1 ENHRY and CDR2 SYGVKD. With 2 bases removed from V and 3 bases from J, the gap between germline ends came to 14 bases. The CDR3 sequence is CAISERSGIFGNTIYF. In DNA form, the CDR3 reads TGTGCCATCAGTGAGAGATCGGGAATTTTTGGAAACACCATATATTTT.

The chain uses TRBV7-9 and TRBJ1-2; tentative D call: TRBD1 (5 bases). The V end lost 1 base, the J end lost 7 bases, and 10 bases lay between the germline ends. The CDR3 is 13 amino acids. CDR1 is SEHNR and CDR2 is FQNEAQ in the germline V gene (reference sequence). The CDR3 nucleotides read TGTGCCAGCAGCTTAGAACAGGTCGCTGGCTACACCTTC. Its protein product is CASSLEQVAGYTF. The full variable domain, completed using reference TRBV7-9 and TRBJ1-2, is DTGVSQNPRHKITKRGQNVTFRCDPISEHNRLYWYRQTLGQGPEFLTYFQNEAQLEKSRLLSDRFSAERPKGSFSTLEIQRTEQGDSAMYLCASSLEQVAGYTFGSGTRLTVV.

This chain links TRBV3-1 (or the pseudogene TRBV3-2) with TRBJ1-4; the D is unclear. This CDR3 contains 16 residues. V was pared by 4 bases and J by 5 bases, with 17 bases between. Germline CDR1 is LGHDT and CDR2 is YNNKEL (reference sequence). CDR3 nucleotides: TGTGCCAGCAGCCTTCTCCATGAGGCTGGGAATGAAAAACTGTTTTTT. It yields the protein CASSLLHEAGNEKLFF.

The V gene is TRBV5-5, the J gene TRBJ2-4, with 9 bases that match TRBD1. V lost 0 bases to trimming and J lost 0 bases; unmatched junction nucleotides: 13. Germline V lookup: CDR1 SGHKS, CDR2 YYEKEE (reference sequence). The length of the CDR3 is 20 residues. The DNA for the CDR3 is TGTGCCAGCAGCTTGGACAGGGGGCTGAATTCTGTATTAGCCAAAAACATTCAGTACTTC. Translation: CASSLDRGLNSVLAKNIQYF.

The J gene is TRBJ2-2, the V gene TRBV5-1; TRBD2 is a possible D gene (6 bases). Germline-derived CDR1 and CDR2 are SGHRS and YFSETQ. The V gene lost 5 bases and the J gene lost 2 bases, with 16 bases spanning the gap. The CDR3 loop spans 16 amino acids. CDR3 region: CASSFARDSNTGELFF. CDR3 DNA sequence: TGCGCCAGCAGTTTTGCCCGGGACTCCAACACCGGGGAGCTGTTTTTT.

As DNA, the CDR3 is TGTGCCAGCAGCCCCGGAGACTATGGCTACACCTTC. Amino acids: CASSPGDYGYTF. The chain has TRBV5-4 and TRBJ1-2; no definite D call. V was cut by 4 bases and J by 3 bases, with 7 bases left in between. The CDR3 runs to 12 residues. From germline, CDR1 is SGHNT and CDR2 YYREEE (reference sequence).

The chain uses TRBV4-1 and TRBJ1-5, with a weak D call TRBD1 (5 bases). Looked up from germline, CDR1 is MGHRA and CDR2 is YSYEKL. The CDR3 consists of 15 residues. V was pared by 0 bases and J by 3 bases, with 9 bases between. CDR3 in amino acids: CASSQEGGDNQPQHF. The CDR3 DNA follows: TGCGCCAGCAGCCAAGAAGGAGGGGACAATCAGCCCCAGCATTTT.